A single sample is the source of the 27 T cell receptor beta chains below, sequenced in a study of identical twins. TCRdb re-called the 5' RACE reads with MiXCR, one entry per CDR3 protein. Of 400,000 to 650,000 distinct CDR3 sequences listed, roughly 21% are singletons. The same data also went into a second study, on T cells expressing NK-cell markers.

Input material: CD4+ T cells sorted from blood. The origin of the receptors is a woman aged 18-30 years in good health.

V gene TRBV3-1 combines with J gene TRBJ2-7; 7 bases are a match to TRBD1. The V segment lost 2 bases and the J segment 7 bases; nucleotides outside the gene matches: 11. This CDR3 spans 15 amino acids. Germline lookup yields CDR1 LGHDT and CDR2 YNNKEL (reference sequence). CDR3 sequence (DNA): TGTGCCAGCAGCCAAACCCACAGGGGCGCTGAGGAGCAGTACTTC. Encoded protein: CASSQTHRGAEEQYF.

This clonotype was seen only a few times. J is TRBJ2-1 and V is TRBV12-3 or TRBV12-4; D is possibly TRBD1 or TRBD2 (5 bases each). V lost 6 bases and J 9 bases, leaving 18 bases between the germline ends. The CDR3 is 14 residues long. CDR3 in DNA: TGTGCCAGCAGGCCAATTCTCTCTGGGGGTGAGCAGTTCTTC. As protein: CASRPILSGGEQFF.

This sequence joins TRBV5-6 and TRBJ2-6; a possible D gene is TRBD2 (5 bases). The CDR3 has 17 amino acids. Germline CDR1 is SGHDT and CDR2 is YYEEEE. Between the trimmed V and J ends, which lost 0 bases and 2 bases, there was a span of 12 bases. CDR3 amino acids: CASSLEGWRAGANVLTF. CDR3 in DNA: TGTGCCAGCAGCTTGGAGGGCTGGCGGGCTGGGGCCAACGTCCTGACTTTC.

This clonotype has at least ten counts. V gene TRBV7-2 combines with J gene TRBJ1-2; D call uncertain. CDR3 length equals 12 residues. V lost 0 bases and J 8 bases, leaving 7 bases between the germline ends. In germline, CDR1 is SGHTA, CDR2 FQGNSA. CDR3 in DNA: TGTGCCAGCAGCTTAGCCTACGTAGGCTACACCTTC. It translates to CASSLAYVGYTF.

The genes are TRBV9 and TRBJ1-5; D is ambiguous. Germline CDR1 SGDLS, CDR2 YYNGEE. Trimming stripped 3 bases from V and 4 bases from J, with 11 bases between. CDR3 length: 14 residues. CDR3 amino acids: CASSDSPLNQPQHF. DNA for the CDR3: TGTGCCAGCAGCGACAGTCCTCTAAATCAGCCCCAGCATTTT.

This clonotype turned up a few times. This chain connects TRBV11-1 to TRBJ2-1; D gene unclear. CDR3 length: 13 residues. V lost 0 bases, J lost 8 bases, and 8 bases lay in between. The germline V gene has CDR1 SGHAT and CDR2 FQDESV (reference sequence). The CDR3 bases are TGTGCCAGCAGCTTAGCTAGCTCCCATGAGCAGTTCTTC. Amino acids: CASSLASSHEQFF.

This clonotype was recorded many times. The genes are TRBV29-1 and TRBJ1-4; 9 bases fit TRBD1. Germline CDR1 and CDR2: SQVTM and ANQGSEA. Unmatched junction bases numbered 5, after V lost 7 bases and J lost 5 bases. The CDR3 has 13 amino acids. For the CDR3, the DNA is TGCAGCGCCTTCGGGACAGGGAATGAAAAACTGTTTTTT. Protein product: CSAFGTGNEKLFF.

The chain carries TRBV5-8 and TRBJ2-2; no clear D. The V end lost 0 bases, the J end lost 4 bases, and 4 bases lay between the germline ends. The CDR3 has 13 residues. Germline V gene sequence: CDR1 SGHTS, CDR2 YDEGEE. This CDR3 reads CASSLVFTGELFF. In DNA, the CDR3 is TGTGCCAGCAGCTTGGTCTTCACCGGGGAGCTGTTTTTT.

This clonotype has more than one count but fewer than ten. The V gene is TRBV12-3 or TRBV12-4, the J gene TRBJ2-1; no clear D gene. There are 11 residues in the CDR3. The ends were cut back, 6 bases at V and 7 bases at J, with 7 bases in the middle. The chain's CDR3 is CASRQRNEQFF. CDR3 DNA: TGTGCCAGCAGACAGAGAAATGAGCAGTTCTTC.

The V gene is TRBV4-2, the J gene TRBJ2-7; the match to TRBD2 covers 10 bases. V gave up 0 bases and J gave up 2 bases; unmatched junction bases: 4. Germline-derived CDR1 and CDR2 are LGHNA and YNFKEQ. The CDR3 length is 16 residues. The chain's CDR3 is CASSQELAGATYEQYF. CDR3 coding DNA: TGTGCCAGCAGCCAAGAGCTAGCGGGGGCTACCTACGAGCAGTACTTC.

A few counts support this clonotype. CDR3 bases: TGTGCCAGCAGCACGGGAGTGGGTAATGAAAAACTGTTTTTT. Translating gives CASSTGVGNEKLFF. The chain employs TRBV12-3 or TRBV12-4 and TRBJ1-4; D gene uncertain. The V end lost 6 bases, the J end lost 4 bases, and 12 bases lay between the germline ends. This CDR3 region has 14 residues.

This clonotype was counted only a few times. The chain combines TRBV14 with TRBJ2-5, with 9 positions matching TRBD1. Germline CDR1 and CDR2: SGHDN and FVKESK. J gave up 5 bases and V 4 bases, and 14 bases lay outside the gene matches. This CDR3 has 17 amino acids. The CDR3 sequence: CASSPYLTGGLAETQYF. The CDR3 DNA reads as TGTGCCAGCAGCCCCTATCTGACAGGGGGACTCGCGGAGACCCAGTACTTC.

The V and J genes are TRBV12-3 or TRBV12-4 and TRBJ1-1, with D unresolved. CDR3 length: 13 amino acids. V lost 6 bases and J 5 bases, leaving 13 bases between the germline ends. CDR3 DNA sequence: TGTGCCAGCAGGCTAATAAGAGGAACTGAAGCTTTCTTT. Protein product: CASRLIRGTEAFF.

V is TRBV7-2 and J is TRBJ1-1, with D tentatively TRBD1 (6 bases). Trimming stripped 0 bases from V and 9 bases from J, with 14 bases between. The length of the CDR3 is 14 residues. From germline, CDR1 is SGHTA and CDR2 FQGNSA. The CDR3 sequence is CASSLALTQGKAFF. The CDR3 bases are TGTGCCAGCAGCTTAGCGCTTACACAGGGAAAAGCTTTCTTT.

This clonotype was seen at least ten times. The rearrangement links TRBV12-3 or TRBV12-4 to TRBJ2-7; D gene uncertain. The V gene lost 3 bases and the J gene lost 7 bases, with 7 bases spanning the gap. CDR3 length: 11 residues. This chain's CDR3 is CASSFHQEQYF. The CDR3 DNA follows: TGTGCCAGCAGTTTCCACCAGGAGCAGTACTTC.

The CDR3 DNA follows: TGTGCCAGCAGAAAACAGGATCTCTATGGCTACACCTTC. Translation gives CASRKQDLYGYTF. The J gene is TRBJ1-2, the V gene TRBV12-3 or TRBV12-4, with D tentatively TRBD1 (5 bases). CDR3 length: 13 residues. V lost 6 bases and J 4 bases, leaving 12 bases between the germline ends.

This chain connects TRBV5-1 to TRBJ2-1; 8 bases map to TRBD2. CDR3 length equals 16 residues. From germline, CDR1 is SGHRS and CDR2 YFSETQ. V shed 2 bases and J 1 base; nucleotides not matched to a gene: 5. The CDR3 is CASSLQGGRSYNEQFF. The CDR3 region has the DNA TGCGCCAGCAGCTTACAGGGCGGGAGGTCCTACAATGAGCAGTTCTTC. The variable domain in full, completed from reference TRBV5-1 and TRBJ2-1, reads KAGVTQTPRYLIKTRGQQVTLSCSPISGHRSVSWYQQTPGQGLQFLFEYFSETQRNKGNFPGRFSGRQFSNSRSEMNVSTLELGDSALYLCASSLQGGRSYNEQFFGPGTRLTVL.

There are a few counts of this clonotype. The chain recombines TRBV2 with TRBJ1-2, with D perhaps matching TRBD1 (6 bases). CDR1 SNHLY and CDR2 FYNNEI come from the germline V gene. The CDR3 extends over 12 amino acids. Trimming stripped 6 bases from V and 6 bases from J, with 11 bases between. The CDR3 region is CASRQGSNGYTF. CDR3 coding DNA: TGTGCCAGCAGACAGGGTTCGAATGGCTACACCTTC.

The rearrangement joins TRBV12-3 or TRBV12-4 to TRBJ1-2; D might be TRBD1 (6 bases). The CDR3 consists of 14 residues. Trimming pared 7 bases from V and 4 bases from J, leaving 16 bases between. CDR3 DNA: TGTGCCAGCACCATAGGCAGGGGAGGCTATGGCTACACCTTC. Encoded protein: CASTIGRGGYGYTF.

CDR3 protein: CASSEPGLVGNEQFF. The CDR3 nucleotides read TGTGCCAGCAGTGAACCGGGACTAGTGGGAAATGAGCAGTTCTTC. The chain has TRBV6-1 and TRBJ2-1; 8 nucleotides agree with TRBD2. The CDR3 spans 15 residues. Germline CDR1 is MNHNS and CDR2 is SASEGT. V dropped 2 bases and J dropped 7; count of bases not matched to a gene: 7.

A few counts support this clonotype. The chain links TRBV30 to TRBJ1-1; D unresolved. Germline lookup yields CDR1 GTSNPN and CDR2 SVGIG (reference sequence). V lost 2 bases, J lost 5 bases, and 21 bases lay in between. The CDR3 length is 16 residues. CDR3 sequence (DNA): TGTGCCTGGAGTATATTGAGATCCGGGAAAGAGACTGAAGCTTTCTTT. It codes for CAWSILRSGKETEAFF.

Comment on this clonotype: At one end the junction does not follow the germline gene, possibly because of a read error. The rearrangement links TRBV5-1 to TRBJ2-2; no clear D. Germline CDR1 is SGHRS and CDR2 is YFSETQ. The CDR3 covers 15 residues. For the CDR3, the DNA is TGCGCCAGCACCGCTAGTACTGGGAACACCGAGGAGCTGTTTTTT. Amino acid sequence: CASTASTGNTEELFF.

This clonotype has a count of ten or more. This chain joins TRBV7-9 and TRBJ1-6; D unresolved. The CDR3 totals 12 residues. Germline CDR1 SEHNR, CDR2 FQNEAQ (reference sequence). With 10 bases removed from V and 5 bases from J, the gap between germline ends came to 9 bases. The CDR3 spells CATGRDNSPLHF. The CDR3, as DNA: TGTGCCACGGGGAGAGATAATTCACCCCTCCACTTT.

The V call is TRBV5-6, the J call TRBJ2-1, with 8 nucleotides matching TRBD2. The CDR3 is made up of 15 amino acids. Looked up from germline, CDR1 is SGHDT and CDR2 is YYEEEE. J was trimmed by 4 bases and V by 1 base; bases with no gene match: 4. This CDR3 is CASSLPGLAYNEQFF. The CDR3 DNA is TGTGCCAGCAGCTTGCCCGGACTAGCTTACAATGAGCAGTTCTTC.

The chain is built from TRBV2 and TRBJ2-1; D call uncertain. Germline V lookup: CDR1 SNHLY, CDR2 FYNNEI. The CDR3 runs to 12 residues. V was shortened by 5 bases and J by 3 bases, with 5 bases between the two germline ends. The CDR3 DNA follows: TGTGCCAGCAGTTGGGACTACAATGAGCAGTTCTTC. Translated: CASSWDYNEQFF.

V and J are TRBV29-1 and TRBJ1-2; weak D call: TRBD1 (5 bases). CDR1 SQVTM and CDR2 ANQGSEA come from the germline V gene. The length of the CDR3 is 12 residues. CDR3 coding DNA: TGCGTCGGGGGAGGTGCTAACTATGGCTACACCTTC. Protein: CVGGGANYGYTF. The whole variable domain, remainder taken from reference TRBV29-1 and TRBJ1-2, is SAVISQKPSRDICQRGTSLTIQCQVDSQVTMMFWYRQQPGQSLTLIATANQGSEATYESGFVIDKFPISRPNLTFSTLTVSNMSPEDSSIYLCVGGGANYGYTFGSGTRLTVV.

Many counts were recorded for this clonotype. This rearrangement joins TRBV15 to TRBJ1-1; no definite D call. The V and J ends lost 0 bases and 4 bases respectively, with 9 bases between them. This CDR3 comprises 14 residues. CDR1 LNHNV and CDR2 YYDKDF come from the germline V gene (reference sequence). CDR3 in DNA: TGTGCCACCAGCAGAGATTTGACGGCCACTGAAGCTTTCTTT. It is translated as CATSRDLTATEAFF.